This TCR beta chain was captured by sequencing in a study of T-cell reconstitution after alpha-beta-depleted transplantation in children (dated by TCRdb to 2016 to 2017). Describing the broader study: Using TCR repertoire profiling, the study followed T-cell immune reconstitution in a quantitative way in children after TCRalphabeta/CD19-depleted allogeneic hematopoietic cell transplantation.

Broad study findings and their caveats: Apparently early alphabetaT-cell count recovery about two months after transplant reportedly relied on only several hundred rapidly expanded clones derived from non-depleted graft cells. In some patients, high TCRbeta diversity at day 60 was attributed to recipient T cells and intrathymic progenitors that had survived conditioning. Over subsequent months, a decline in hyperexpanded clone frequencies was noted, and after one year, T-cell counts and TCRbeta diversity were mostly ascribed to newly produced T cells.

What the treatment or condition label conveys for this sample: allogeneic hematopoietic cell transplantation with graft depleted of TCRalphabeta T cells and CD19 B cells. The children who served as transplant recipients had been given grafts of TCRalphabeta/CD19-depleted allogeneic hematopoietic cells. Library construction relied on PCR. Reads for this sample came from an Illumina HiSeq 2500. TCR library preparation used molecular barcoding, with unique molecular identifiers applied to normalize quantification of the TCRbeta repertoire. Using fastp trimming at Q25 and MiXCR clonotype assembly, TCRdb reanalyzed the public sequencing data and kept in-frame beta chains. Each CDR3 protein gets just one entry, which takes the most common genes and DNA from the rows behind it. For this sample there are 450,000 to 700,000 distinct CDR3 sequences; around 27% appear just once. Around 36% of the sample lies in the top ten.

This clonotype was picked up a small number of times. There is no known antigen for this receptor. Per-nucleotide qualities are absent, and no much larger clonotype sits a single base away. This specimen consisted of PBMCs, obtained before TCRalphabeta/CD19-depleted stem cell transplant. The source of this sequence is a boy under three years old with Wiskott-Aldrich syndrome, due to receive a stem cell transplant.

The DNA reads TGTGCCACCAGTGATCGGGCAGGGATCCACGAGCAGTACTTC. It codes for CATSDRAGIHEQYF. This chain is built from TRBV24-1 and TRBJ2-7; TRBD1 is a weak D gene call, 5 bases matching. The V and J ends are trimmed by 3 bases and 5 bases, leaving 13 bases between them. The CDR3 covers 14 residues, taking in both the cysteine and the phenylalanine. Only the CDR3 region is kept as DNA, spanning 42 bases read in frame from base 1. As encoded in the germline V gene, CDR1 is KGHDR while CDR2 is SFDVKD.